A single sample is the source of the 22 T cell receptor beta chains below, sequenced in a study. TCRdb analysed the 5' RACE reads with MiXCR anew, one entry per CDR3 protein. The sample includes roughly 56,000 distinct CDR3 sequences, roughly 30% of them seen just once. Sequencing input: tumor-infiltrating naive CD4+ T cells sorted from the breast tumor. The subset denotes: naive CD4+ T cells, CD4+CD45RA+CD25-. The receptors shown here come from a female donor with breast cancer.

The gene calls are TRBV5-1 and TRBJ2-5; TRBD1 might be the D (5 bases). Germline CDR1 is SGHRS and CDR2 is YFSETQ. The CDR3 spans 13 residues. The germline V and J ends were trimmed by 4 bases and 5 bases, with 12 bases remaining between them. Here the CDR3 DNA reads TGCGCCAGCAGCCAACAGGTTGGGGAGACCCAGTACTTC. It translates to CASSQQVGETQYF.

This clonotype was picked up a small number of times. The CDR3 coding sequence is TGTGCCAGCAGCCCACCCGGGCAGGGGGTGTACTATGGCTACACCTTC. This sequence encodes CASSPPGQGVYYGYTF. This chain connects TRBV7-8 to TRBJ1-2; TRBD1 aligns across 7 bases. This CDR3 comprises 16 residues. With 5 bases clipped from V and 3 bases from J, the junction kept 12 bases outside the gene matches. The germline V gene encodes CDR1 SGHVS and CDR2 FQNEAQ.

The chain has TRBV20-1 and TRBJ2-5, with a weak D call TRBD2 (6 bases). This CDR3 region has 13 residues. The V gene lost 0 bases and the J gene lost 2 bases, with 7 bases spanning the gap. The V gene's germline CDR1 is DFQATT and CDR2 SNEGSKA (reference sequence). The CDR3: CSAREAGQETQYF. The CDR3 bases are TGCAGTGCTAGAGAGGCGGGGCAAGAGACCCAGTACTTC.

This clonotype was counted only a few times. The rearrangement uses TRBV20-1 and TRBJ2-7; D unclear. CDR3 size: 14 residues. The germline V and J ends were trimmed by 6 bases and 5 bases, with 20 bases remaining between them. Germline V gene sequence: CDR1 DFQATT, CDR2 SNEGSKA (reference sequence). CDR3 DNA sequence: TGCAGTGCGCAGCAGGTTACCCCGAAGGACGAGCAGTACTTC. Its protein is CSAQQVTPKDEQYF.

This clonotype was counted many times. The chain employs TRBV7-8 and TRBJ2-3; a weak D match, TRBD2 (6 bases). Germline V gene data show CDR1 as SGHVS and CDR2 as FQNEAQ. This CDR3 has 16 residues. Trimming removed 0 bases at V and 4 bases at J, with 14 bases between. This CDR3 is CASSLAGGWDADTQYF. As DNA, the CDR3 is TGTGCCAGCAGCTTAGCAGGAGGGTGGGATGCAGATACGCAGTATTTT.

This clonotype has just a few counts. A read error may produce the germline difference seen at one junction end. The V gene is TRBV5-1, the J gene TRBJ2-5, with D uncertain. Germline CDR1 reads SGHRS; CDR2 reads YFSETQ. The CDR3 sequence is 14 residues long. CDR3 amino acids: CTSSLAAYQETQYF. The DNA of the CDR3 is TGCACCAGCAGCTTGGCGGCGTACCAAGAGACCCAGTACTTC.

This clonotype was detected many times. The J gene is TRBJ1-5, the V gene TRBV6-2 or TRBV6-3; D call uncertain. V was trimmed by 4 bases and J by 2 bases, leaving 9 bases between them. Germline V lookup: CDR1 MNHEY, CDR2 SVGEGT. The CDR3 extends over 14 amino acids. CDR3 sequence reads: CASSWRNRNQPQHF. As DNA, the CDR3 is TGTGCCAGCAGTTGGAGAAATCGCAATCAGCCCCAGCATTTT.

This clonotype was picked up a small number of times. The CDR3 is CAISESGTGGQDYTF. The CDR3 DNA sequence: TGTGCCATCAGTGAGTCCGGGACAGGGGGTCAAGACTACACCTTC. J is TRBJ1-2 and V is TRBV10-3; 11 positions match TRBD1. The V gene end was trimmed by 0 bases and the J gene end by 10 bases; junction bases not matched to a gene: 7. CDR1 and CDR2 from the germline V gene are ENHRY and SYGVKD. This CDR3 contains 15 residues.

Points on this clonotype: This may arise from a read error, as a much more abundant clone is one base away. V gene TRBV6-6 combines with J gene TRBJ2-7; D tentatively fits TRBD1 or TRBD2 (5 bases each). V was clipped by 7 bases and J by 5 bases, with 18 bases between them. Per germline, CDR1 MNHNY and CDR2 SVGAGI (reference sequence). The CDR3 sequence is 14 residues long. The DNA of the CDR3 is TGTGCCAGCAAGACGGGGCAGGGCTTCCACGAGCAGTACTTC. This translates into CASKTGQGFHEQYF.

V gene TRBV5-1 combines with J gene TRBJ1-1; D is perhaps TRBD1 (5 bases). Trimming removed 0 bases at V and 8 bases at J, with 20 bases between. Germline loops: CDR1 SGHRS, CDR2 YFSETQ. This CDR3 contains 16 residues. As DNA, the CDR3 is TGCGCCAGCAGCTTGGACCGTCGGGACGGGGGTTTGGAAGCTTTCTTT. Translated, it gives CASSLDRRDGGLEAFF.

A remark on this clonotype: A much more abundant neighbour one base away suggests this may be a read error. The CDR3 region has the DNA TGCAGTGCTAGAGAGCTAGCGGGAGAATCGCACGAGCAGTACTTC. Amino acids: CSARELAGESHEQYF. This chain uses TRBV20-1 with TRBJ2-7; 10 bases map to TRBD2. Germline trimming cut 0 bases from V and 5 bases from J; bases unmatched to any gene: 7. This CDR3 contains 15 residues. Germline V gives CDR1 DFQATT, CDR2 SNEGSKA (reference sequence).

A few counts support this clonotype. The chain couples TRBV25-1 to TRBJ1-2; 7 bases fit TRBD1. Germline V gene data show CDR1 as MGHDK and CDR2 as SYGVNS. V was pared by 1 base and J by 6 bases, with 5 bases of the junction left unmatched. The length of the CDR3 is 14 residues. CDR3 sequence: CASSELDRAHGYTF. The CDR3 DNA follows: TGTGCCAGCAGTGAATTAGACAGGGCCCATGGCTACACCTTC.

V gene TRBV4-2 combines with J gene TRBJ2-2; TRBD2 matches 9 bases. Trimming removed 1 base from V and 1 base from J; junction bases left unmatched: 19. This CDR3 comprises 22 residues. The germline V gene has CDR1 LGHNA and CDR2 YNFKEQ. The CDR3 coding sequence is TGTGCCAGCAGCCAAGTCCCCCCATTTCTACGCGGGGGGGGGTTGAACACCGGGGAGCTGTTTTTT. Translated, it gives CASSQVPPFLRGGGLNTGELFF.

This chain connects TRBV7-2 to TRBJ2-7; the match to TRBD1 covers 7 bases. Germline V CDR1 and CDR2: SGHTA, FQGNSA. The CDR3 contains 16 residues. The CDR3 nucleotides are TGTATAGAGGCAGCCCCCCCTCCGGGACAGAGATACGAGCAGTACTTC. Its protein is CIEAAPPPGQRYEQYF.

This clonotype was found a few times. The chain uses TRBV7-6 and TRBJ2-5; D unclear. CDR1 and CDR2 from the germline V gene are SGHVS and FNYEAQ. CDR3 length: 15 residues. The V end lost 2 bases, the J end lost 1 base, and 11 bases lay between the germline ends. The chain's CDR3 is CASSLTIRSQETQYF. CDR3 DNA: TGTGCCAGCAGCTTAACTATAAGAAGCCAAGAGACCCAGTACTTC.

This clonotype showed up just a few times. The J gene is TRBJ2-6, the V gene TRBV7-6; 10 bases fit TRBD2. The CDR3 is 18 amino acids. V lost 1 base, J lost 1 base, and 4 bases stayed unmatched. Germline V gene data show CDR1 as SGHVS and CDR2 as FNYEAQ. The CDR3 coding sequence is TGTGCCAGCAGCTTAGAAGCGGGAGGGCTGTCTGGGGCCAACGTCCTGACTTTC. Translated: CASSLEAGGLSGANVLTF. Supplemented by reference TRBV7-6 and TRBJ2-6, the full variable domain reads GAGVSQSPRYKVTKRGQDVALRCDPISGHVSLYWYRQALGQGPEFLTYFNYEAQQDKSGLPNDRFSAERPEGSISTLTIQRTEQRDSAMYRCASSLEAGGLSGANVLTFGAGSRLTVL.

Comment on this clonotype: At one end the junction does not follow the germline gene, possibly because of a read error. The chain couples TRBV6-1 to TRBJ1-2, with D unclear. The CDR3 is made up of 13 amino acids. Germline CDR1 is MNHNS and CDR2 is SASEGT. DNA of the CDR3: TGTGCCAGCAGAGAAGGCGTCAAAGGCGGCTACACCTTC. Translated: CASREGVKGGYTF.

This clonotype was seen at least ten times. This chain joins TRBV3-1 and TRBJ1-6; D gene ambiguous. V lost 3 bases, J lost 8 bases, and 8 bases lay in between. The CDR3 totals 13 residues. The germline V gene encodes CDR1 LGHDT and CDR2 YNNKEL (reference sequence). The CDR3 DNA is TGTGCCAGCAGCCAGAACCTGGATTCACCCCTCCACTTT. The encoded protein is CASSQNLDSPLHF.

This clonotype was found a few times. The V call is TRBV20-1, the J call TRBJ1-1; 10 bases map to TRBD1. The CDR3 loop spans 17 amino acids. Trimming took 1 base from V and 4 from J; bases not matched to a gene: 12. The V gene's germline CDR1 is DFQATT and CDR2 SNEGSKA (reference sequence). Written as DNA, the CDR3 is TGCAGTGCTAGAGTTCCCGGGACAGGGGCTAGTCGCACTGAAGCTTTCTTT. This sequence encodes CSARVPGTGASRTEAFF.

This clonotype occurred many times. This chain links TRBV6-2 or TRBV6-3 with TRBJ2-7, with D perhaps TRBD1 or TRBD2 (5 bases each). The CDR3 length is 14 residues. CDR1 MNHEY and CDR2 SVGEGT come from the germline V gene. The germline V and J ends were trimmed by 4 bases and 1 base, with 11 bases remaining between them. The CDR3 here is CASSFPGRSYEQYF. In nucleotides, the CDR3 is TGTGCCAGCAGTTTTCCGGGACGTTCCTACGAGCAGTACTTC.

This clonotype was counted between two and nine times. The rearrangement uses TRBV20-1 and TRBJ1-5; D remains unclear. Trimming shortened V by 3 bases and J by 5 bases, and 11 bases separated the two germline ends. Germline V gives CDR1 DFQATT, CDR2 SNEGSKA (reference sequence). The CDR3 consists of 13 residues. This CDR3 reads CSASSGVDQPQHF. In nucleotides, the CDR3 is TGCAGTGCTAGTTCTGGGGTTGATCAGCCCCAGCATTTT.

A remark on this clonotype: A much larger clone sits a single nucleotide away, making a read error possible. This chain links TRBV29-1 with TRBJ2-1; TRBD1 is a possible D gene (6 bases). The CDR3 contains 13 residues. Germline V gene sequence: CDR1 SQVTM, CDR2 ANQGSEA. The CDR3 loop is CSVKRTDYNERFF. CDR3 coding DNA: TGCAGCGTCAAAAGGACAGACTACAATGAGCGGTTCTTC.